The 8 T cell receptor beta chains below all came from one sample that was sequenced in a study of response to subunit inactivated influenza vaccine. One entry per CDR3 protein results from TCRdb running MiXCR on the RT-PCR reads. This table has over 650,000 distinct CDR3 sequences, around a sixth appearing once. Sequenced here: PBMCs from blood, sampled more than 4 days after vaccination. The receptors stem from a man aged 50-60 years who received an inactivated influenza vaccine.

The V and J genes are TRBV5-5 and TRBJ1-5; possibly TRBD1 for D (6 bases). CDR1 and CDR2 (germline): SGHKS, YYEKEE (reference sequence). Trimming removed 4 bases at V and 0 bases at J, with 14 bases between. The CDR3 has 16 amino acids. CDR3 amino acids: CASSVQTGLSNQPQHF. DNA for the CDR3: TGTGCCAGCAGCGTTCAGACAGGACTTAGCAATCAGCCCCAGCATTTT.

This clonotype was counted a single time. The chain is built from TRBV3-1 and TRBJ1-4; D ambiguous. There are 17 residues in the CDR3. Trimming took 0 bases from V and 5 from J, leaving 16 bases between them. Germline CDR1 is LGHDT and CDR2 is YNNKEL (reference sequence). The CDR3 here is CASSQDWVSGSNEKLFF. Written as DNA, the CDR3 is TGTGCCAGCAGCCAAGATTGGGTGTCTGGATCCAATGAAAAACTGTTTTTT.

This clonotype appeared a single time. The chain couples TRBV19 to TRBJ1-5; TRBD1 might be the D (5 bases). There are 18 residues in the CDR3. V was trimmed by 4 bases and J by 0 bases, leaving 19 bases between them. CDR1 and CDR2 (germline): LNHDA, SQIVND (reference sequence). The CDR3 sequence is CASSSRLSGDVSNQPQHF. The CDR3 DNA reads as TGTGCCAGTAGTAGTCGGCTAAGTGGGGACGTTAGCAATCAGCCCCAGCATTTT.

The V gene is TRBV9, the J gene TRBJ2-5; D unresolved. Trimming cost V 4 bases and J 4 bases, with 14 bases left between them. Germline CDR1 is SGDLS and CDR2 is YYNGEE. The CDR3 spans 14 residues. The CDR3 protein is CASSSTHFAETQYF. CDR3 coding DNA: TGTGCCAGCAGCTCCACCCATTTCGCAGAGACCCAGTACTTC.

This clonotype was detected only a few times. This rearrangement joins TRBV12-3 or TRBV12-4 to TRBJ1-4; D perhaps matches TRBD1 (5 bases). The CDR3 runs 14 residues. Trimming took off 10 bases at V and 5 bases at J, with 17 bases between the two ends. The CDR3 loop reads CATRWGRQNEKLFF. The CDR3 DNA reads as TGTGCCACCCGATGGGGGAGACAAAATGAAAAACTGTTTTTT.

This clonotype was detected ten times or more. The J gene is TRBJ1-1, the V gene TRBV5-1; the match to TRBD1 covers 7 bases. The CDR3 spans 15 residues. The J segment lost 11 bases and the V segment lost 3 bases, leaving 16 bases of the junction unmatched. CDR1 is SGHRS, CDR2 YFSETQ, per germline. In DNA form, the CDR3 reads TGCGCCAGCAGCTCCAACAGGGGAGGATCGGGGGAGGCTTTCTTT. It translates to CASSSNRGGSGEAFF.

This clonotype was seen many times. This chain links TRBV5-1 with TRBJ1-1, with D possibly being TRBD1 (5 bases). The germline V gene has CDR1 SGHRS and CDR2 YFSETQ. With 4 bases removed from V and 0 bases from J, the gap between germline ends came to 16 bases. The CDR3 has 16 residues. DNA for the CDR3: TGCGCCAGCAGCCCCCGAACAGGTTCTATGAACACTGAAGCTTTCTTT. Amino acid sequence: CASSPRTGSMNTEAFF. The entire variable domain, with the rest obtained from reference TRBV5-1 and TRBJ1-1, is as follows: KAGVTQTPRYLIKTRGQQVTLSCSPISGHRSVSWYQQTPGQGLQFLFEYFSETQRNKGNFPGRFSGRQFSNSRSEMNVSTLELGDSALYLCASSPRTGSMNTEAFFGQGTRLTVV.

There are a few counts of this clonotype. The chain couples TRBV7-2 to TRBJ2-3; D is unresolved. The CDR3 consists of 14 residues. Between the trimmed V and J ends, which lost 2 bases and 2 bases, there was a span of 8 bases. Germline CDR1 reads SGHTA; CDR2 reads FQGNSA. The CDR3 spells CASSLFAITDTQYF. CDR3 nucleotide sequence: TGTGCCAGCAGCTTATTCGCGATCACAGATACGCAGTATTTT. The full variable domain, rest sourced from reference TRBV7-2 and TRBJ2-3, is GAGVSQSPSNKVTEKGKDVELRCDPISGHTALYWYRQSLGQGLEFLIYFQGNSAPDKSGLPSDRFSAERTGGSVSTLTIQRTQQEDSAVYLCASSLFAITDTQYFGPGTRLTVL.